Shown below are 18 T cell receptor beta chains from a single sample sequenced in a study of blood T cell repertoires in COVID-19. Clones were read by immunoSEQ multiplex PCR, and TCRdb kept only the in-frame ones, dropping some. The sample includes just over 350,000 clones, 86% seen only once; the top ten take 7% to 7.5%. Specimen: peripheral blood. The receptors were gathered from a woman between 55 and 75 years old with COVID-19, enrolled during active disease.

The chain is built from TRBV7-8 and TRBJ2-5; maybe TRBD2 (5 bases). This CDR3 is built from 15 residues. V lost 6 bases to trimming and J lost 2 bases, with 16 bases between them. The germline V gene has CDR1 SGHVS and CDR2 FQNEAQ. CDR3 DNA: TGTGCCAGCAGGGTAAACGTGAGACTACAAGAGACCCAGTACTTC. Its protein is CASRVNVRLQETQYF. Together with reference TRBV7-8 and TRBJ2-5, the CDR3 gives the full variable domain: GAGVSQSPRYKVAKRGQDVALRCDPISGHVSLFWYQQALGQGPEFLTYFQNEAQLDKSGLPSDRFFAERPEGSVSTLKIQRTQQEDSAVYLCASRVNVRLQETQYFGPGTRLLVL.

V usage is TRBV20-1 and J usage is TRBJ1-1, with 9 bases matching TRBD1. With V trimmed by 3 bases and J by 0 bases, 8 bases remained unmatched. The germline V gene has CDR1 DFQATT and CDR2 SNEGSKA (reference sequence). The CDR3 contains 16 residues. The CDR3 spells CSASHGTGTMNTEAFF. CDR3 sequence (DNA): TGCAGTGCTAGTCACGGGACAGGGACCATGAACACTGAAGCTTTCTTT.

The chain links TRBV11-2 to TRBJ1-1; no clear D gene. This CDR3 spans 11 amino acids. The V and J ends lost 3 bases and 10 bases respectively, with 9 bases between them. Germline V gene data show CDR1 as SGHAT and CDR2 as FQNNGV. Written as DNA, the CDR3 is TGTGCCAGCAGCTTGCAGGCCCTAGCTTTCTTT. It specifies CASSLQALAFF. Full variable domain (missing parts from reference TRBV11-2 and TRBJ1-1): EAGVAQSPRYKIIEKRQSVAFWCNPISGHATLYWYQQILGQGPKLLIQFQNNGVVDDSQLPKDRFSAERLKGVDSTLKIQPAKLEDSAVYLCASSLQALAFFGQGTRLTVV.

The rearrangement uses TRBV18 and TRBJ2-3, with D possibly TRBD2 on 5 matching bases. With 1 base removed from V and 4 bases from J, the gap between germline ends came to 15 bases. The CDR3 is made up of 16 amino acids. Germline values: CDR1 KGHSH, CDR2 LQKENI. The CDR3, as DNA: TGTGCCAGCTCACCACAGAGGCGGGCGAGGGCAGATACGCAGTATTTT. Translation gives CASSPQRRARADTQYF.

The chain employs TRBV5-5 and TRBJ1-5; TRBD1 matches 10 bases. CDR1 is SGHKS, CDR2 YYEKEE, per germline (reference sequence). V trimming: 3 bases; J trimming: 5 bases; junction bases outside the gene matches: 8. CDR3 length: 16 residues. Written as DNA, the CDR3 is TGTGCCAGCAGCTGGAGAGGACAGGGGGGACATCAGCCCCAGCATTTT. This codes for CASSWRGQGGHQPQHF.

This clone was counted once. The V gene is TRBV4-1, the J gene TRBJ2-7; 9 nucleotides align to TRBD2. The germline gives CDR1 MGHRA, CDR2 YSYEKL. The J segment lost 3 bases and the V segment lost 1 base, leaving 7 bases of the junction unmatched. There are 16 residues in the CDR3. The CDR3 here is CASSQASTSGFYEQYF. In nucleotides, the CDR3 is TGCGCCAGCAGCCAAGCCTCGACTAGCGGATTCTACGAGCAGTACTTC.

This clone was picked up one time. The V call is TRBV5-1, the J call TRBJ1-2; D unclear. The CDR3 consists of 13 residues. V shed 4 bases and J shed 6 bases, with 13 bases lying between them. CDR1 is SGHRS and CDR2 is YFSETQ in the germline V gene. The DNA for the CDR3 is TGCGCCAGCAGCCGAGACATAAGTGATGGCTACACCTTC. Translation: CASSRDISDGYTF. The complete variable domain, with remaining parts taken from reference TRBV5-1 and TRBJ1-2, reads KAGVTQTPRYLIKTRGQQVTLSCSPISGHRSVSWYQQTPGQGLQFLFEYFSETQRNKGNFPGRFSGRQFSNSRSEMNVSTLELGDSALYLCASSRDISDGYTFGSGTRLTVV.

This sequence joins TRBV7-9 and TRBJ1-4, with TRBD1 matching over 7 bases. CDR3 length: 15 residues. The ends lost 5 bases at V and 6 bases at J; junction bases unmatched: 9. Per germline, CDR1 SEHNR and CDR2 FQNEAQ (reference sequence). Here the CDR3 reads CASSHEGAPDEKLFF. CDR3 nucleotide sequence: TGTGCCAGCAGCCACGAGGGGGCGCCGGATGAAAAACTGTTTTTT.

J is TRBJ2-3 and V is TRBV7-6, with 9 nucleotides matching TRBD1. Trimming cost V 2 bases and J 3 bases; bases outside gene matches: 9. The germline gives CDR1 SGHVS, CDR2 FNYEAQ. This CDR3 contains 17 residues. CDR3 sequence reads: CASSLNFRDRATDTQYF. The CDR3 region has the DNA TGTGCCAGCAGCTTAAACTTCCGGGACAGGGCGACAGATACGCAGTATTTT.

The chain employs TRBV24-1 and TRBJ2-3; 12 bases agree with TRBD1. V lost 6 bases to trimming and J lost 6 bases; unmatched junction nucleotides: 6. Looked up from germline, CDR1 is KGHDR and CDR2 is SFDVKD. The CDR3 runs 15 residues. CDR3 DNA sequence: TGTGCCACCAGTACCGGGACAGGGGGCGTTGATACGCAGTATTTT. As protein: CATSTGTGGVDTQYF.

This chain links TRBV3-1 (or the pseudogene TRBV3-2) with TRBJ2-5; 9 nucleotides align to TRBD1. The junction had 3 bases not matched to a gene; V was cut back by 0 bases and J by 4 bases. This CDR3 comprises 15 residues. Per the germline V gene, CDR1 is LGHDT and CDR2 is YNNKEL (reference sequence). This CDR3 is CASSQEGQGPETQYF. CDR3 bases: TGTGCCAGCAGCCAAGAGGGACAGGGACCAGAGACCCAGTACTTC.

This sequence joins TRBV18 and TRBJ1-1; D is possibly TRBD1 (6 bases). The V end was cut by 0 bases, the J end by 5 bases, with 7 bases between. This CDR3 is 13 amino acids long. Germline CDR1 reads KGHSH; CDR2 reads LQKENI. In DNA form, the CDR3 reads TGTGCCAGCTCACCACCGACAGGTACTGAAGCTTTCTTT. This gives the protein CASSPPTGTEAFF.

This clone was counted a few times. This specimen includes other DNA sequences encoding the same CDR3. V is TRBV7-9 and J is TRBJ2-2, with a tentative D call TRBD2 (5 bases). Germline CDR1 reads SEHNR; CDR2 reads FQNEAQ (reference sequence). V lost 4 bases, J lost 7 bases, and 13 bases lay in between. The CDR3 sequence is 14 residues long. CDR3: CASSSLTAGGELFF. The DNA for the CDR3 is TGTGCCAGCAGCTCCCTAACTGCGGGCGGGGAGCTGTTTTTT.

V usage is TRBV11-2 and J usage is TRBJ2-5; TRBD1 matches 7 bases. The CDR3 is 13 residues long. V lost 3 bases, J lost 2 bases, and 0 bases stayed unmatched. Per the germline V gene, CDR1 is SGHAT and CDR2 is FQNNGV. The CDR3: CASSFRGQETQYF. The CDR3 DNA reads TGTGCCAGCAGCTTCAGGGGGCAAGAGACCCAGTACTTC.

The chain links TRBV6-5 to TRBJ2-3; weak D call: TRBD2 (5 bases). The CDR3 is 12 amino acids. The V end lost 6 bases, the J end lost 6 bases, and 10 bases lay between the germline ends. Germline values: CDR1 MNHEY, CDR2 SVGAGI. CDR3 DNA: TGTGCCAGCAGGGGAGTTGCGGATACGCAGTATTTT. The encoded protein is CASRGVADTQYF.

In DNA, the CDR3 is TGTGCCAGCACCACCAGACAGGGGGCTGAAGGCTACACCTTC. Amino acid sequence: CASTTRQGAEGYTF. The chain combines TRBV27 with TRBJ1-2; 10 bases line up with TRBD1. There are 14 residues in the CDR3. Germline-derived CDR1 and CDR2 are MNHEY and SMNVEV (reference sequence). V was pared by 7 bases and J by 8 bases, with 10 bases of the junction left unmatched.

The chain carries TRBV9 and TRBJ2-7, with D unclear. Germline CDR1 is SGDLS and CDR2 is YYNGEE. V was pared by 3 bases and J by 6 bases, with 16 bases between. This CDR3 is built from 14 residues. Written as DNA, the CDR3 is TGTGCCAGCAGCGCCTACAGATACACCTTCGAGCAGTACTTC. Protein: CASSAYRYTFEQYF.

This clone was observed a handful of times. The chain employs TRBV4-1 and TRBJ1-5, with D possibly TRBD1 on 6 matching bases. The CDR3 sequence is 15 residues long. The V end was cut by 2 bases, the J end by 0 bases, with 8 bases between. The germline V gene encodes CDR1 MGHRA and CDR2 YSYEKL. CDR3 sequence: CASSQSTGSNQPQHF. The CDR3 DNA reads as TGCGCCAGCAGCCAATCGACAGGTAGCAATCAGCCCCAGCATTTT.